A selection of T cell receptor beta chains follows, all from one sample in a study of cytomegalovirus exposure and HLA in healthy donors. Profiled with immunoSEQ multiplex PCR; TCRdb holds only in-frame clones, not every one. The sample gives fewer than 200,000 clones, approximately 81% of which show up once; 2% to 2.5% is in the top ten. Sequencing was carried out using PBMCs. These receptors were obtained from a woman aged 30 to 39 in good health and CMV-seronegative. Both conserved end residues are part of each CDR3. Each record gives: clone size, D gene, J gene, V gene, CDR3 DNA, CDR3 protein. A D gene is named only where the DNA matches it firmly. Expanded clones are given a class, and other clones once, few, many or no size at all.

>once|TRBD2|TRBJ2-7|TRBV6-5
TGTGCCAGCAGCACCCCGCGGGGGAGAGGGTACGAGCAGTACTTC
CASSTPRGRGYEQYF
>NA|NA|TRBJ2-7|TRBV28
TGTGCCAGCATGCGGGACAGCCTGTCCTACGAGCAGTACTTC
CASMRDSLSYEQYF
>NA|NA|TRBJ2-5|TRBV28
TGTGCCAGCAGTTTAGGCGGCAGACAAGAGACCCAGTACTTC
CASSLGGRQETQYF
>NA|TRBD1|TRBJ1-2|TRBV2
TGTGCCAGCAGTGAAGCCACAGGGGAAGTGGGAGGCTACACCTTC
CASSEATGEVGGYTF
>NA|NA|TRBJ2-7|TRBV11-3
TGTGCCAGCAGCTCGAAACAGGGTGACTCCTACGAGCAGTACTTC
CASSSKQGDSYEQYF
>NA|NA|TRBJ2-2|TRBV25-1
TGTGCCAGCATTGGACTATCAACCGGGGAGCTGTTTTTT
CASIGLSTGELFF
>NA|NA|TRBJ1-1|TRBV5-1
TGCGCCAGCAGCTTAGCTAGCAACACTGAAGCTTTCTTT
CASSLASNTEAFF
>once|TRBD1|TRBJ2-6|TRBV5-1
TGCGCCAGCAGGCGGGCAGGGGGCGCTTCTGGGGCCAACGGCCTGACTTTC
CASRRAGGASGANGLTF
>NA|TRBD1|TRBJ1-2|TRBV28
TGTGCCAGCAGTCCTGACAGGGTCGGCTACACCTTC
CASSPDRVGYTF
>NA|TRBD1|TRBJ1-2|TRBV5-1
TGCGCCAGCAGGCCCGGACAGGGGAACTATGGCTACACCTTC
CASRPGQGNYGYTF
>NA|NA|TRBJ1-1|TRBV30
TGTGCCTGGAGTGGGCTTGGCGTTGGGAGGACTGAAGCTTTCTTT
CAWSGLGVGRTEAFF
>NA|NA|TRBJ1-4|TRBV6-1
TGTGCCAGCGGGGGGGGGATCGCAACTAATGAAAAACTGTTTTTT
CASGGGIATNEKLFF
>NA|NA|TRBJ2-3|TRBV4-2
TGTGCCAGCAGCCAAGATAGCAGAGCATCAGATACGCAGTATTTT
CASSQDSRASDTQYF
>few|NA|TRBJ2-5|TRBV7-7
TGTGCTAGCAGCCTGGGGCCTTCAACGGAGACCCAGTACTTC
CASSLGPSTETQYF